Described below is a single TCR beta chain sequence and its context. Its target is not known. Naive CD4+ cells had CD25+ Tregs removed. General study points: Tumor Treg TCRs overlapped most with tumor naive CD4+ cells.

The V segment lost 2 bases and the J segment 2 bases; nucleotides outside the gene matches: 13. The CDR3 totals 19 residues. The V gene's germline CDR1 is SEHNR and CDR2 FQNEAQ (reference sequence). After constant-region reverse-primer amplification, full-length variable regions underwent semi-nested PCR with Nested Universal Primer A. A single record per CDR3 protein comes from TCRdb applying MiXCR to the 5' RACE reads. The sample has some 54,000 distinct CDR3 sequences, roughly a sixth seen once; the top ten hold about 2.1%. What was sequenced was naive CD4+ T cells sorted from blood. Subset given: naive CD4+ T cells, CD4+CD45RA+CD25-. The clonotype comes from a female donor with breast cancer. V gene TRBV7-9 combines with J gene TRBJ2-5, with TRBD2 identical over 11 bases. The CDR3 is CASSLPPGRLAGGQETQYF. The CDR3 bases are TGTGCCAGCAGCTTACCCCCCGGCCGCCTAGCGGGGGGACAAGAGACCCAGTACTTC.